The 2 T cell receptor beta chains reported below all come from one sample, sequenced in a study of metastatic and nonmetastatic thyroid tumors. TCRdb re-called the PCR reads with MiXCR. The profile shows around 30,000 clones, 15% to 20% of them singletons. Patients had received no treatment of any kind before thyroid surgery. What was sequenced was blood. All receptors come from a female donor with papillary thyroid cancer or a benign thyroid nodule (not recorded which). Some clones in this sample may be carry-over from other donors' samples.

Of note for this clone: The DNA is omitted, as the CDR3 cannot be located on it reliably, and the CDR3 follows TCRdb's listing. The J gene is TRBJ1-6, the V gene TRBV5-1; the table assigns TRBD1, which was not confirmed against the DNA. The CDR3 is 14 residues long, counting both termini. The germline CDR1 and CDR2 sequences are SGHRS and YFSETQ. The CDR3 loop reads CASSLVGGGSPIHF.

This clone was counted ten times or more. A much larger clone lies a single base off, so this may be a read error. The chain uses TRBV6-1 and TRBJ1-2; D not certain. Deletions cut 5 bases from V and 6 bases from J, with 13 bases between. The CDR3 is made up of 13 amino acids. Germline lookup yields CDR1 MNHNS and CDR2 SASEGT. The CDR3 DNA reads as TGTGCCAGCAGTTCCGGCCGTGATAATGGCTACACCTTC. It is translated as CASSSGRDNGYTF.